This T cell receptor (beta chain) came from a study of blood T cell repertoires in COVID-19. CDR1 is MDHEN, CDR2 SYDVKM, per germline. The CDR3 runs to 14 residues. V dropped 6 bases and J dropped 7 bases, with 19 bases sitting between them. Cohort assignment relied on participant-reported clinical history. In the authors' methods: Estimation of nucleated cell counts relied on the amplification of reference gene primers. The data were produced by immunoSEQ multiplex PCR, yet TCRdb's version contains in-frame clones alone and is incomplete. The DNA gave D and trimming, while V, J and clone size come from that table. Of some 320,000 clones detected, less than 85% appear once; the ten largest clones hold around 2%.

The V gene is TRBV28, the J gene TRBJ2-7; perhaps TRBD2 as D (6 bases). The receptor was derived from a woman in her 30s who had been exposed to COVID-19. Sequencing used PBMCs or T cells enriched from blood (not recorded which). The DNA for the CDR3 is TGTGCCAGCAGCTTCCAGGTAGTGGCGGGGGAGCAGTACTTC. It yields the protein CASSFQVVAGEQYF.